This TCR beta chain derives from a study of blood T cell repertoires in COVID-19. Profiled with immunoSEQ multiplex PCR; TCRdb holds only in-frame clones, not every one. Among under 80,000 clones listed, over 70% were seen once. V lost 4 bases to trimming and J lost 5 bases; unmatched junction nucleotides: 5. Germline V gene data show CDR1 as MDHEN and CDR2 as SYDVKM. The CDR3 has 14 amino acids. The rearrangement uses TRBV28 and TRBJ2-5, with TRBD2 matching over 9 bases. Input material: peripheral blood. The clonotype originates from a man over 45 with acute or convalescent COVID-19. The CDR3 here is CASSSIAGVETQYF. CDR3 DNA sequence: TGTGCCAGCAGTTCGATAGCGGGAGTGGAGACCCAGTACTTC.